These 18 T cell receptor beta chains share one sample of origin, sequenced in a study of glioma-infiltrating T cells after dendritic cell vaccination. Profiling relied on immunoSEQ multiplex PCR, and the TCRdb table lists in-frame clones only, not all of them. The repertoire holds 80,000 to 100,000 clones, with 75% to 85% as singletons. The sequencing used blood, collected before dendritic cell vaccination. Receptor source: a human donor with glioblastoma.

CDR3 amino acids: CASSSLQGARNTEAFF. The CDR3 bases are TGCGCCAGCAGCTCACTTCAGGGGGCAAGAAACACTGAAGCTTTCTTT. The chain couples TRBV5-1 to TRBJ1-1, with 8 bases fitting TRBD1. The germline V gene has CDR1 SGHRS and CDR2 YFSETQ. With V trimmed by 3 bases and J by 2 bases, 9 bases remained unmatched. The CDR3 runs 16 residues.

CDR3: CASRWEGQDEQYF. CDR3 coding DNA: TGCGCCAGCAGGTGGGAGGGCCAAGACGAGCAGTACTTC. The chain carries TRBV10-2 and TRBJ2-7; TRBD2 aligns across 7 bases. Germline values: CDR1 WSHSY, CDR2 SAAADI. This CDR3 is built from 13 residues. Trimming cost V 6 bases and J 5 bases; bases outside gene matches: 7.

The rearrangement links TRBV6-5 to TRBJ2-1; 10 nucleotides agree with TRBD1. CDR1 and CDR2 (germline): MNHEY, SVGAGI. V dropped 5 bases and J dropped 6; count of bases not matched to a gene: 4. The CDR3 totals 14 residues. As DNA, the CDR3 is TGTGCCAGCAGTCGACAGGGGGCTTCCAATGAGCAGTTCTTC. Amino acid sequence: CASSRQGASNEQFF.

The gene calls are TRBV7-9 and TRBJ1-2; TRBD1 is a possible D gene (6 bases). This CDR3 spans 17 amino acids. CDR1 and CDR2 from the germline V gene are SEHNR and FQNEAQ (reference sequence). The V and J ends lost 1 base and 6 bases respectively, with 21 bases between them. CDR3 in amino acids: CASSLETYRVDANGYTF. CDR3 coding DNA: TGTGCCAGCAGCTTAGAAACCTACAGGGTCGATGCGAATGGCTACACCTTC.

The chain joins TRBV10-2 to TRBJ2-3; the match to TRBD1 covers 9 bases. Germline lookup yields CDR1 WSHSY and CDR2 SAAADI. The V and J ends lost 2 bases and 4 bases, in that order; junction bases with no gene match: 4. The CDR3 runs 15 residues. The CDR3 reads CASSEGTGLSDTQYF. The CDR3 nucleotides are TGCGCCAGCAGTGAGGGGACAGGGTTGTCAGATACGCAGTATTTT.

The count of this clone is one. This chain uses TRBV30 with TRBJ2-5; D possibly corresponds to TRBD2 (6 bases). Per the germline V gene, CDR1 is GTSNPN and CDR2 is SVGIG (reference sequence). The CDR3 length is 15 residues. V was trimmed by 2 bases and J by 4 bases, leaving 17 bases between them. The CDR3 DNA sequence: TGTGCCTGGAGTCTCTGGGGGGTGGAGGGAGAGACCCAGTACTTC. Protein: CAWSLWGVEGETQYF.

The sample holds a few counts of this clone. The CDR3 coding sequence is TGTGCCAGCAGCCAGGCGGCCAGAGGAAACACCATATATTTT. The encoded protein is CASSQAARGNTIYF. The J gene is TRBJ1-3, the V gene TRBV14; D unclear. The length of the CDR3 is 14 residues. V was cut by 3 bases and J by 4 bases, with 10 bases left in between. CDR1 is SGHDN and CDR2 is FVKESK in the germline V gene.

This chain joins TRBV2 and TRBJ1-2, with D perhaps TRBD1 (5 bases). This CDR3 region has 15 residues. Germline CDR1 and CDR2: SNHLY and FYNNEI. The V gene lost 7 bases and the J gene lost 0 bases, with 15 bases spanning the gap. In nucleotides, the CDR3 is TGTGCCAGCACCAATTACAGGACATCTAACTATGGCTACACCTTC. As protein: CASTNYRTSNYGYTF.

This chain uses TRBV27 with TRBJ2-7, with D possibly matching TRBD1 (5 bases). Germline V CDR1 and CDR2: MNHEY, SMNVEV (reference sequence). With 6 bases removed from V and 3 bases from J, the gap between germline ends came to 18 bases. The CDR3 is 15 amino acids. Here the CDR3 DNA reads TGTGCCAGCAGGCAGGGTCTTGGAACTAACTACGAGCAGTACTTC. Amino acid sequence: CASRQGLGTNYEQYF.

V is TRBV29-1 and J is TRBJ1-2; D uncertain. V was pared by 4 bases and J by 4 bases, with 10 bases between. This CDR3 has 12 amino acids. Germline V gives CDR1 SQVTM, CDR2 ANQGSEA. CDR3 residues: CSVAAGVYGYTF. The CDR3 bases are TGCAGCGTTGCAGCCGGGGTCTATGGCTACACCTTC. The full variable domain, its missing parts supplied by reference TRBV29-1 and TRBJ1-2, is SAVISQKPSRDICQRGTSLTIQCQVDSQVTMMFWYRQQPGQSLTLIATANQGSEATYESGFVIDKFPISRPNLTFSTLTVSNMSPEDSSIYLCSVAAGVYGYTFGSGTRLTVV.

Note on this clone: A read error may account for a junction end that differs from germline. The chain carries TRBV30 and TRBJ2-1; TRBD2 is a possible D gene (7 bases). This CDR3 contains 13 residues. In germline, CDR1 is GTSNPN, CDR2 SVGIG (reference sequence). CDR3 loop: CAWSASGGGGCVF. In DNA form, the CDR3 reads TGTGCCTGGAGTGCGTCTGGGGGGGGCGGGTGCGTCTTC.

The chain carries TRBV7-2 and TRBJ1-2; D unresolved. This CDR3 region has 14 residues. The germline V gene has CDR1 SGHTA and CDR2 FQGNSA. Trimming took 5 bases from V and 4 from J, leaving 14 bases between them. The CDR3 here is CASSPSQSGYGYTF. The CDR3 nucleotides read TGTGCCAGCAGCCCCTCCCAATCAGGCTATGGCTACACCTTC.

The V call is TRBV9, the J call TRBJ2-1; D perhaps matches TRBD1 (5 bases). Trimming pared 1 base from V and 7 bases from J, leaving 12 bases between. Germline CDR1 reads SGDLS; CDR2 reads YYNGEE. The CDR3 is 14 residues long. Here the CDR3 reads CASSVQGGENEQFF. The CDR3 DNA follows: TGTGCCAGCAGCGTACAGGGCGGCGAGAATGAGCAGTTCTTC.

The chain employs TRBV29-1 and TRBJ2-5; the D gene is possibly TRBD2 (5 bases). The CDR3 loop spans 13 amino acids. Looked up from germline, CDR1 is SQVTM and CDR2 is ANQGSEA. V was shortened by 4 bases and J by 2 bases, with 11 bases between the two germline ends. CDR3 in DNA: TGCAGCGTTGCTGGACTGACACAAGAGACCCAGTACTTC. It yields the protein CSVAGLTQETQYF.

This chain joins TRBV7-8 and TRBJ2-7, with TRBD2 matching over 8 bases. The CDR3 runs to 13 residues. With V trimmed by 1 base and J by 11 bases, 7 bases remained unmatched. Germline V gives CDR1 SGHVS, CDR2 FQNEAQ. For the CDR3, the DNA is TGTGCCAGCAGCTTAGGTATAGGAGCGGGGGAGTACTTC. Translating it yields CASSLGIGAGEYF.

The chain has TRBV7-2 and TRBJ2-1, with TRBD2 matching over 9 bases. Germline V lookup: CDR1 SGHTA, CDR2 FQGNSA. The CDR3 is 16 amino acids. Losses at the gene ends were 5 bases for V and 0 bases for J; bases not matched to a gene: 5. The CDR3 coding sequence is TGTGCCAGCAGCCGCGGGGGGGCCTTCTCCTACAATGAGCAGTTCTTC. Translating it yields CASSRGGAFSYNEQFF. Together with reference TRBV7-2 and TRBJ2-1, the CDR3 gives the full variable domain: GAGVSQSPSNKVTEKGKDVELRCDPISGHTALYWYRQSLGQGLEFLIYFQGNSAPDKSGLPSDRFSAERTGGSVSTLTIQRTQQEDSAVYLCASSRGGAFSYNEQFFGPGTRLTVL.

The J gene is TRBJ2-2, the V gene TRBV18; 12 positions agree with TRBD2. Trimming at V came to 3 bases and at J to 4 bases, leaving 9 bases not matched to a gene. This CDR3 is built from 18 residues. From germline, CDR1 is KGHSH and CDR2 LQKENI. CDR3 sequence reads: CASSPRLAGGPFTGELFF. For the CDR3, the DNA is TGTGCCAGCTCACCTCGGCTAGCGGGAGGGCCTTTCACCGGGGAGCTGTTTTTT.

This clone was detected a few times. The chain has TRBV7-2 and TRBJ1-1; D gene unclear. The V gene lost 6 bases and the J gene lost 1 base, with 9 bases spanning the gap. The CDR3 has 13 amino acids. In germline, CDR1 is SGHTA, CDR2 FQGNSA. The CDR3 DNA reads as TGTGCCAGCAGACAGACCAGGAACACTGAAGCTTTCTTT. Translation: CASRQTRNTEAFF.